This TCR beta chain was obtained from a study of T cell changes during pregnancy in multiple sclerosis. This table comes from immunoSEQ multiplex PCR, and its TCRdb copy is limited to in-frame clones, with some not included. This table has 50,000 to 70,000 clones, 90% to 95% appearing once. V gave up 5 bases and J gave up 6 bases, with 21 bases separating them. The CDR3 sequence is 15 residues long. CDR1 and CDR2 (germline): SGHDT, YYEEEE. This chain uses TRBV5-6 with TRBJ2-7, with a possible D match to TRBD2 (6 bases). This TCR came from a female donor with multiple sclerosis, enrolled in a pregnancy study. The input for sequencing was peripheral blood, taken after pregnancy. The CDR3 nucleotides read TGTGCCAGCAGACGGGACTTCGTGGGAGTACGCGAGCAGTACTTC. Encoded protein: CASRRDFVGVREQYF.